The next 15 T cell receptor beta chains were all read from a single sample in a study of technical replicates of blood from a few donors. The data were produced by immunoSEQ multiplex PCR, yet TCRdb's version contains in-frame clones alone and is incomplete. The repertoire has some 80,000 clones, roughly 96% of them found once; the top ten carry under 0.4%. Sequenced sample: T cells isolated from PBMCs. The receptors shown here come from a human donor in good health.

The rearrangement links TRBV30 to TRBJ1-5, with D possibly matching TRBD1 (6 bases). Germline V lookup: CDR1 GTSNPN, CDR2 SVGIG (reference sequence). V was cut by 2 bases and J by 5 bases, with 13 bases left in between. The length of the CDR3 is 14 residues. DNA for the CDR3: TGTGCCTGGAGTCGAAAATCAGGGGATCAGCCCCAGCATTTT. Protein sequence: CAWSRKSGDQPQHF.

The rearrangement joins TRBV7-3 to TRBJ2-3; the match to TRBD2 covers 8 bases. This CDR3 is 15 amino acids long. Looked up from germline, CDR1 is SGHTA and CDR2 is FQGTGA. Trimming cost V 5 bases and J 6 bases; bases outside gene matches: 10. This CDR3 is CASSHDGRAYDTQYF. The CDR3, as DNA: TGTGCCAGCAGCCACGACGGGAGGGCGTATGATACGCAGTATTTT.

The J gene is TRBJ1-5, the V gene TRBV7-9; D may be TRBD1 (5 bases). The V end lost 7 bases, the J end lost 9 bases, and 10 bases lay between the germline ends. There are 11 residues in the CDR3. Germline V CDR1 and CDR2: SEHNR, FQNEAQ (reference sequence). In DNA form, the CDR3 reads TGTGCCAGCACTAATACAGGGCCCCAGCATTTT. Translation: CASTNTGPQHF. Drawing the rest from reference TRBV7-9 and TRBJ1-5, the complete variable domain is DTGVSQNPRHKITKRGQNVTFRCDPISEHNRLYWYRQTLGQGPEFLTYFQNEAQLEKSRLLSDRFSAERPKGSFSTLEIQRTEQGDSAMYLCASTNTGPQHFGDGTRLSIL.

The rearrangement uses TRBV6-4 and TRBJ1-1; D perhaps matches TRBD1 (5 bases). CDR1 and CDR2 from the germline V gene are MRHNA and SNTAGT. CDR3 length equals 14 residues. V gave up 1 base and J gave up 14 bases, with 20 bases separating them. The CDR3 here is CASSDFYRSDRLFF. The CDR3 DNA is TGTGCCAGCAGTGACTTTTACAGGTCAGATCGGCTATTCTTT.

This chain links TRBV4-1 with TRBJ2-3; weak D call: TRBD1 (5 bases). CDR1 and CDR2 from the germline V gene are MGHRA and YSYEKL. Deletions cut 1 base from V and 3 bases from J, with 8 bases between. The CDR3 is 14 residues long. The CDR3 reads CASSQVAGTDTQYF. The CDR3 nucleotides are TGCGCCAGCAGCCAAGTTGCAGGGACAGATACGCAGTATTTT.

This rearrangement joins TRBV6-1 to TRBJ2-5, with D possibly being TRBD1 (6 bases). The V gene's germline CDR1 is MNHNS and CDR2 SASEGT. The CDR3 has 13 residues. Trimming pared 8 bases from V and 2 bases from J, leaving 12 bases between. CDR3 region: CASVWGLQETQYF. The DNA of the CDR3 is TGTGCCAGCGTATGGGGGCTACAAGAGACCCAGTACTTC.

This clone was seen only once. V usage is TRBV5-4 and J usage is TRBJ2-5; D is undetermined. CDR3 length: 13 amino acids. The ends were cut back, 1 base at V and 2 bases at J, with 6 bases in the middle. Germline assignment: CDR1 SGHNT and CDR2 YYREEE (reference sequence). CDR3 sequence reads: CASSLTDQETQYF. Written as DNA, the CDR3 is TGTGCCAGCAGCTTGACAGATCAAGAGACCCAGTACTTC. Filled out from reference TRBV5-4 and TRBJ2-5, the complete variable domain reads ETGVTQSPTHLIKTRGQQVTLRCSSQSGHNTVSWYQQALGQGPQFIFQYYREEENGRGNFPPRFSGLQFPNYSSELNVNALELDDSALYLCASSLTDQETQYFGPGTRLLVL.

This sequence joins TRBV5-5 and TRBJ1-5; 7 nucleotides line up with TRBD1. Trimming at V came to 2 bases and at J to 2 bases, leaving 4 bases not matched to a gene. This CDR3 is 15 amino acids long. The germline gives CDR1 SGHKS, CDR2 YYEKEE (reference sequence). CDR3 sequence (DNA): TGTGCCAGCAGCTTCGGGACAGAAGGCAATCAGCCCCAGCATTTT. The encoded protein is CASSFGTEGNQPQHF.

CDR3 coding DNA: TGTGCCATCAGGACGGACAGGGACAGCGAGCAGTACTTC. Protein: CAIRTDRDSEQYF. The chain has TRBV10-3 and TRBJ2-7; TRBD1 matches at 8 bases. The J segment lost 6 bases and the V segment lost 6 bases, leaving 7 bases of the junction unmatched. The CDR3 has 13 amino acids. Germline CDR1 ENHRY, CDR2 SYGVKD.

This sequence joins TRBV6-5 and TRBJ1-1; TRBD1 might be the D (5 bases). Trimming cost V 6 bases and J 6 bases, with 8 bases left between them. Germline V gives CDR1 MNHEY, CDR2 SVGAGI. The CDR3 is 11 residues long. This chain's CDR3 is CASRGGPEAFF. CDR3 nucleotide sequence: TGTGCCAGCAGGGGGGGACCTGAAGCTTTCTTT.

The J gene is TRBJ1-1, the V gene TRBV5-1; 8 nucleotides match TRBD1. The CDR3 extends over 16 amino acids. Germline V gene data show CDR1 as SGHRS and CDR2 as YFSETQ. J lost 4 bases, V lost 3 bases, and 11 bases had no gene match. This chain's CDR3 is CASSSQGAEGSTEAFF. CDR3 DNA: TGCGCCAGCAGCTCTCAGGGGGCAGAGGGGAGCACTGAAGCTTTCTTT.

The chain is built from TRBV19 and TRBJ1-2; D perhaps matches TRBD1 (6 bases). From germline, CDR1 is LNHDA and CDR2 SQIVND (reference sequence). This CDR3 region has 14 residues. V lost 5 bases to trimming and J lost 6 bases, with 16 bases between them. As DNA, the CDR3 is TGTGCCAGTAGTTTCACAGGGCTTTCTGATGGCTACACCTTC. Translated: CASSFTGLSDGYTF.

The chain joins TRBV18 to TRBJ1-1; D may be TRBD1 (6 bases). The germline gives CDR1 KGHSH, CDR2 LQKENI. The CDR3 totals 13 residues. V gave up 4 bases and J gave up 2 bases, with 8 bases separating them. The CDR3 DNA sequence: TGTGCCAGCTCACACAGGGAAAACACTGAAGCTTTCTTT. Amino acids: CASSHRENTEAFF.

This clone was seen a single time. The chain couples TRBV6-5 to TRBJ2-7; no definite D call. V gave up 0 bases and J gave up 1 base, with 7 bases separating them. This CDR3 has 14 amino acids. Germline V lookup: CDR1 MNHEY, CDR2 SVGAGI. CDR3 amino acids: CASSYSPLSYEQYF. Written as DNA, the CDR3 is TGTGCCAGCAGTTACTCGCCACTTTCCTACGAGCAGTACTTC.

This chain connects TRBV4-2 to TRBJ2-3; no clear D. This CDR3 comprises 14 residues. Germline-derived CDR1 and CDR2 are LGHNA and YNFKEQ. V was cut by 1 base and J by 2 bases, with 7 bases left in between. The CDR3 sequence: CASSQGAVTDTQYF. In nucleotides, the CDR3 is TGTGCCAGCAGCCAAGGGGCCGTCACAGATACGCAGTATTTT.